This TCR beta chain was sequenced for a study of blood T cells in healthy people across ages. The authors ran a second PCR of about 6 to 12 cycles using a sample-barcoded 5' primer and a J-beta primer mix. TCRdb redid the calling of the 5' RACE reads with MiXCR, one entry per CDR3 protein. The sample consists of 650,000 or so distinct CDR3 sequences, roughly half of them appearing once. The CDR3 contains 14 residues. From germline, CDR1 is ENHRY and CDR2 SYGVKD. With 0 bases removed from V and 5 bases from J, the gap between germline ends came to 10 bases. This clonotype was seen at least ten times. The source of this sequence is a woman older than 75 in good health. Material: blood. This chain connects TRBV10-3 to TRBJ2-5; D unclear. The CDR3 DNA is TGTGCCATCAGTGAGTCCAGGTTTTCGGAGACCCAGTACTTC. It codes for CAISESRFSETQYF.